What follows describes a single T cell receptor beta chain. The entry originates in a study of blood T cell repertoires in COVID-19. Profiled with immunoSEQ multiplex PCR; TCRdb holds only in-frame clones, not every one. The data hold approximately 74,000 clones, with about 89% observed a single time. Sequenced sample: peripheral blood. The TCR comes from a woman in her sixties with acute or convalescent COVID-19.

For the CDR3, the DNA is TGTGCCAGCAGTTCCACTAGATATGGCTACACCTTC. As protein: CASSSTRYGYTF. J is TRBJ1-2 and V is TRBV12-3 or TRBV12-4; D is undetermined. With 4 bases removed from V and 5 bases from J, the gap between germline ends came to 8 bases. The CDR3 has 12 residues.